This T cell receptor beta chain is from a study of identical twins. The cDNA had a unique molecular identifier and a template-switch universal primer site. Via MiXCR, TCRdb re-called the 5' RACE reads, giving one row per CDR3 protein. The table shows 400,000 to 550,000 distinct CDR3 sequences, with roughly 13% occurring only once. These data were also filed under a second study, of yellow fever vaccine responses in identical twins. Per that paper: Reportedly, twins showed a vaccine T cell response that looked partly convergent and partly personalized.

This TCR was sampled from a woman aged 18 to 35 in good health. The sequenced sample consisted of CD4+ T cells sorted from blood.

In DNA, the CDR3 is TGTGCCAGCAGCCAAGACGGGCTTTATAATTCACCCCTCCACTTT. As protein: CASSQDGLYNSPLHF. The V and J genes are TRBV4-2 and TRBJ1-6; D not certain. The V gene lost 0 bases and the J gene lost 4 bases, with 7 bases spanning the gap. Per the germline V gene, CDR1 is LGHNA and CDR2 is YNFKEQ. This CDR3 is 15 amino acids long.